This TCR beta chain comes out of a study of vaccination effects on CD4 cells after COVID-19. Overall study context: After the second dose, samples were taken at median day 72. A density of more than 1.5 million PBMC per well was used; these cells were cultured with 9.5 to 10 IU/ml IL-2 and around 10 ug/ml peptides.

Points on this clone: The antigen is not known.

TCRdb keeps only in-frame clones here, not all; method: immunoSEQ multiplex PCR. This sample has roughly 35,000 clones, with around 80% found just once. Culture proceeded for nine to ten days, and CD4+ T cells were then isolated. This individual contracted SARS-CoV-2 between March and December 2020, as verified by PCR. Either the mRNA-1273 or the BNT162b2 vaccine was given to participants as two doses. A half-medium replacement with IL-2 medium was carried out on days 3 and 7. CDR3 length: 14 amino acids. Germline V gene sequence: CDR1 SGHNT, CDR2 YENEEA. Trimming removed 2 bases at V and 6 bases at J, with 14 bases between.

This receptor was obtained from a human donor who had a prior SARS-CoV-2 infection. The chain couples TRBV11-3 to TRBJ2-7; D tentatively fits TRBD1 or TRBD2 (5 bases each). Sequences were derived from CD4+ T cells from PBMCs cultured without peptide, sampled after COVID-19 vaccination. CDR3 DNA sequence: TGTGCCAGCAGCTTAATGGGGGAAGGGAGCGAGCAGTACTTC. Amino acids: CASSLMGEGSEQYF. Filled out from reference TRBV11-3 and TRBJ2-7, the complete variable domain reads EAGVVQSPRYKIIEKKQPVAFWCNPISGHNTLYWYLQNLGQGPELLIRYENEEAVDDSQLPKDRFSAERLKGVDSTLKIQPAELGDSAVYLCASSLMGEGSEQYFGPGTRLTVT.